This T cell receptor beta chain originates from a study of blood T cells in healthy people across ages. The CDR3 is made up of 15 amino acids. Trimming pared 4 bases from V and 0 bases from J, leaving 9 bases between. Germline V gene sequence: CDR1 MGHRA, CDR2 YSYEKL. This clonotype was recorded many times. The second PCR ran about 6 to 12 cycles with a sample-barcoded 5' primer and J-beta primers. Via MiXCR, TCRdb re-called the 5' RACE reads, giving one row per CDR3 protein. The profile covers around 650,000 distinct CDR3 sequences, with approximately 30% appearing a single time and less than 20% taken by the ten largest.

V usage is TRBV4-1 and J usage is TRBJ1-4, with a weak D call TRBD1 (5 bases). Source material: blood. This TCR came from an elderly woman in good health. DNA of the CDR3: TGCGCCAGCAGCCCTCAGGGAACAACTAATGAAAAACTGTTTTTT. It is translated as CASSPQGTTNEKLFF.